This T cell receptor (beta chain) derives from a study of blood T cell repertoires in COVID-19. Study details: Spain, Italy and the United States supplied samples that represented acute and convalescent COVID-19. T cells, B-cell-depleted T cells, or PBMCs provided the cDNA or gDNA that served as material.

In the study's own analysis: Scientists estimated how many nucleated cells there were by amplifying reference gene primers. Libraries were prepared by immunoSEQ multiplex PCR; TCRdb keeps only in-frame clonotypes and omits some of them. The V and J calls and clone size come from that table; D and trimming were worked out from the DNA. The sample records approximately 500,000 clones, 75% to 90% being singletons. Losses at the gene ends were 4 bases for V and 10 bases for J; bases not matched to a gene: 5. Germline V gene sequence: CDR1 KGHDR, CDR2 SFDVKD. The CDR3 contains 14 residues. The receptor's source is a human donor in a cohort sampled during active COVID-19. The sample consisted of peripheral blood. The J gene is TRBJ2-1, the V gene TRBV24-1, with 11 positions matching TRBD2. Here the CDR3 reads CATSDPGTSGEQFF. The CDR3 bases are TGTGCCACCAGTGACCCCGGGACTAGCGGCGAGCAGTTCTTC.